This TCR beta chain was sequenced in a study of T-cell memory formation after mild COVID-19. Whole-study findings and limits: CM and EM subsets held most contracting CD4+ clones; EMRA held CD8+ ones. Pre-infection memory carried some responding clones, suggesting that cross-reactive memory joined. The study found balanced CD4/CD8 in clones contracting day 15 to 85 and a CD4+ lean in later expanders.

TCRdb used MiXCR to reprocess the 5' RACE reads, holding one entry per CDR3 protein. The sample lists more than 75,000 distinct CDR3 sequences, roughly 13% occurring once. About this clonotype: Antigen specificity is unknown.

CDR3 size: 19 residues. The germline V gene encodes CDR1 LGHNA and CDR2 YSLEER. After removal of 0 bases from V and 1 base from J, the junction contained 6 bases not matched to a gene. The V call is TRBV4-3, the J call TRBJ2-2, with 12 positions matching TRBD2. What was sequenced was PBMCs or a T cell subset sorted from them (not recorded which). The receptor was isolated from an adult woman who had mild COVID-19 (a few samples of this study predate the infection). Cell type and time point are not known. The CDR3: CASSQDGGLAGLNTGELFF. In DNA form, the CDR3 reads TGCGCCAGCAGCCAAGACGGGGGACTAGCGGGCCTGAACACCGGGGAGCTGTTTTTT.